A selection of T cell receptor beta chains follows, all from one sample in a study of T cell repertoires in cytomegalovirus infection. The antigens for these receptors are not known. Using its own MiXCR run on the reads, TCRdb lists one record per CDR3 protein. This table has just under 500,000 distinct CDR3 sequences, roughly 34% appearing once. The sample was cultured PBMCs, taken from culture after CMV antigen stimulation. The receptors originated from a human donor in good health (CMV status not recorded). Some clones in this sample may be carry-over from other donors' samples. CDR3s include the opening cysteine and the closing phenylalanine or tryptophan. The D gene is left open where the match is weak. Size tells how often a clone was seen (once, few, many) or the class of an expanded clone, and some rows leave it out.

D: .; V: TRBV15; J: TRBJ1-4; size: .; CDR3: CATSDRFSNEKLFF; DNA: TGTGCCACCAGCGACAGGTTCTCTAATGAAAAACTGTTTTTT
D: .; V: TRBV6-1; J: TRBJ2-1; size: few; CDR3: CASSPLNGYQAYNEQFF; DNA: TGTGCCAGCAGCCCCTTGAACGGCTACCAAGCCTACAATGAGCAGTTCTTC
D: .; V: TRBV15; J: TRBJ2-5; size: few; CDR3: CATSKRRITGRTPETQYF; DNA: TGTGCCACCAGTAAGAGGAGGATCACGGGACGGACTCCAGAGACCCAGTACTTC
D: TRBD2; V: TRBV6-2/TRBV6-3; J: TRBJ2-1; size: few; CDR3: CASSYFLAGDSTNEQFF; DNA: TGTGCCAGCAGTTATTTCCTAGCGGGAGACAGTACCAATGAGCAGTTCTTC
D: .; V: TRBV27; J: TRBJ1-2; size: .; CDR3: CASSRWGDGYGYTF; DNA: TGTGCCAGCAGTCGTTGGGGGGACGGATATGGCTACACCTTC
D: TRBD1; V: TRBV6-5; J: TRBJ2-4; size: few; CDR3: CASGTGNRIQYF; DNA: TGTGCCAGCGGGACAGGCAATAGAATTCAGTACTTC
D: .; V: TRBV6-1; J: TRBJ2-2; size: .; CDR3: CASSDSLNTGELFF; DNA: TGTGCCAGCAGTGATAGCTTGAACACCGGGGAGCTGTTTTTT
D: .; V: TRBV4-3; J: TRBJ2-1; size: .; CDR3: CASSHPRPAYNEQFF; DNA: TGCGCCAGCAGCCATCCCCGCCCAGCTTACAATGAGCAGTTCTTC
D: .; V: TRBV28; J: TRBJ1-3; size: .; CDR3: CASSPLREGNTIYF; DNA: TGTGCCAGCAGTCCATTAAGAGAAGGAAACACCATATATTTT
D: TRBD1; V: TRBV6-1; J: TRBJ1-1; size: few; CDR3: CASTLFSTGGRTEAFF; DNA: TGTGCCAGCACCCTATTTAGTACAGGGGGCAGAACTGAAGCTTTCTTT
D: .; V: TRBV7-8; J: TRBJ2-5; size: many; CDR3: CASSHPNSQETQYF; DNA: TGTGCCAGCAGCCATCCCAACTCACAAGAGACCCAGTACTTC
D: TRBD2; V: TRBV19; J: TRBJ2-3; size: .; CDR3: CASSPGLVYDTQYF; DNA: TGTGCCAGTAGTCCGGGACTAGTTTACGATACGCAGTATTTT
D: TRBD2; V: TRBV7-2; J: TRBJ2-5; size: few; CDR3: CASSPEAGGQETQYF; DNA: TGTGCCAGCAGCCCCGAGGCGGGGGGGCAAGAGACCCAGTACTTC
D: .; V: TRBV7-2; J: TRBJ1-5; size: few; CDR3: CASSLALRGNQPQHF; DNA: TGTGCCAGCAGCTTAGCGCTAAGGGGCAATCAGCCCCAGCATTTT
D: .; V: TRBV4-1; J: TRBJ2-7; size: few; CDR3: CASSQVVQGRNEQYF; DNA: TGCGCCAGCAGCCAAGTCGTGCAGGGGCGGAACGAGCAGTACTTC
D: .; V: TRBV2; J: TRBJ1-5; size: .; CDR3: CASRRGDNDSNQPQHF; DNA: TGTGCCAGCAGACGAGGGGACAATGATAGCAATCAGCCCCAGCATTTT
D: TRBD1; V: TRBV7-2; J: TRBJ2-5; size: once; CDR3: CASGTAHQETQYF; DNA: TGTGCCAGCGGGACAGCCCACCAAGAGACCCAGTACTTC
D: .; V: TRBV6-2/TRBV6-3; J: TRBJ2-7; size: .; CDR3: CASSYSIYEQYF; DNA: TGTGCCAGCAGTTACTCGATCTACGAGCAGTACTTC
D: .; V: TRBV5-4; J: TRBJ2-7; size: few; CDR3: CASSPSGSAHYEQYF; DNA: TGTGCCAGCAGCCCCAGCGGGTCAGCTCACTACGAGCAGTACTTC
D: TRBD1; V: TRBV10-3; J: TRBJ1-1; size: few; CDR3: CAIRGTGTGLNTEAFF; DNA: TGTGCCATCAGGGGAACCGGGACAGGGTTAAACACTGAAGCTTTCTTT
D: .; V: TRBV7-2; J: TRBJ1-1; size: .; CDR3: CASSSERRDQAFF; DNA: TGTGCCAGCAGCTCGGAGCGCCGAGACCAAGCTTTCTTT
D: TRBD1; V: TRBV12-3/TRBV12-4; J: TRBJ1-5; size: .; CDR3: CASSGQGVSQPQHF; DNA: TGTGCCAGCAGTGGACAGGGGGTAAGTCAGCCCCAGCATTTT
D: .; V: TRBV10-3; J: TRBJ2-6; size: medium-sized; CDR3: CAISELPSGANVLTF; DNA: TGTGCCATCAGTGAGCTCCCATCTGGGGCCAACGTCCTGACTTTC
D: TRBD1; V: TRBV6-2/TRBV6-3; J: TRBJ1-5; size: few; CDR3: CASSFDRGIYQPQHF; DNA: TGTGCCAGCAGTTTCGACAGGGGGATATATCAGCCCCAGCATTTT